Below, 21 T cell receptor beta chains from the same sample are listed, as sequenced in a study of cytomegalovirus exposure and HLA in healthy donors (dated by TCRdb to about 2017). The library was made by the immunoSEQ multiplex PCR assay. For the multiplex PCR, a mixture combining 60 forward primers for TCR Vbeta segments and 13 reverse primers for TCR Jbeta segments was used. Sourced from immuneACCESS, this table was stored by TCRdb with only in-frame sequences that have V and J called. A share of the clones is absent; for the studies checked, an unresolved V gene accounts for under half, and the remainder has no known explanation. In this sample the table shows around 210,000 clones, around 77% of which occur a single time. The top ten clonotypes cover 2.9% of the sample. The sequenced sample was PBMCs. The receptors originated from a woman aged 25 to 39 in good health and CMV-seronegative.

The chain recombines TRBV9 with TRBJ1-1; a weak D match, TRBD1 (6 bases). The V end lost 1 base, the J end lost 1 base, and 14 bases lay between the germline ends. The CDR3 spans 16 residues. Germline CDR1 is SGDLS and CDR2 is YYNGEE. CDR3 loop: CASSVNRDEANTEAFF. CDR3 nucleotides: TGTGCCAGCAGCGTAAACAGGGATGAGGCGAACACTGAAGCTTTCTTT.

This clone was seen a single time. The rearrangement joins TRBV6-1 to TRBJ2-5, with TRBD1 matching 10 bases. The trim removed 1 base at V and 5 bases at J, leaving 1 base unmatched. CDR1 and CDR2 (germline): MNHNS, SASEGT. CDR3 length: 14 amino acids. In DNA, the CDR3 is TGTGCCAGCAGTGAAGGACAGGGGGCGGAGACCCAGTACTTC. This gives the protein CASSEGQGAETQYF.

This chain joins TRBV19 and TRBJ1-2; perhaps TRBD1 as D (6 bases). Trimming cost V 5 bases and J 6 bases, with 16 bases left between them. The CDR3 is made up of 14 amino acids. Per the germline V gene, CDR1 is LNHDA and CDR2 is SQIVND (reference sequence). The CDR3 DNA reads TGTGCCAGTAGTTCAGGGGTCCGGTACCATGGCTACACCTTC. Its protein product is CASSSGVRYHGYTF.

This clone has a single count. J is TRBJ2-7 and V is TRBV10-3; TRBD2 matches at 10 bases. From germline, CDR1 is ENHRY and CDR2 SYGVKD. After removal of 3 bases from V and 6 bases from J, the junction contained 11 bases not matched to a gene. This CDR3 is 16 amino acids long. CDR3 sequence reads: CAISEWLAGVPLEQYF. CDR3 sequence (DNA): TGTGCCATCAGTGAATGGCTAGCGGGGGTCCCTCTCGAGCAGTACTTC.

The chain uses TRBV5-4 and TRBJ1-1; D remains unclear. The length of the CDR3 is 13 residues. Trimming took off 4 bases at V and 1 base at J, with 8 bases between the two ends. Germline V gene data show CDR1 as SGHNT and CDR2 as YYREEE (reference sequence). The CDR3 loop reads CASSRAGNTEAFF. The DNA for the CDR3 is TGTGCCAGCAGCCGGGCGGGGAACACTGAAGCTTTCTTT.

The rearrangement links TRBV5-1 to TRBJ2-2; D is possibly TRBD2 (5 bases). Trimming left V 4 bases short and J 7 bases short, with 11 bases between. This CDR3 is built from 13 residues. Germline assignment: CDR1 SGHRS and CDR2 YFSETQ. This CDR3 reads CASSMTNSGELFF. Written as DNA, the CDR3 is TGCGCCAGCAGCATGACTAATAGCGGGGAGCTGTTTTTT.

The rearrangement links TRBV5-4 to TRBJ1-1; perhaps TRBD1 as D (6 bases). The CDR3 has 14 residues. V was clipped by 2 bases and J by 7 bases, with 15 bases between them. Germline values: CDR1 SGHNT, CDR2 YYREEE (reference sequence). The CDR3 nucleotides read TGTGCCAGCAGCTTATCAGGGGAAGGGAATGAAGCTTTCTTT. Its protein product is CASSLSGEGNEAFF.

As regards this clone: A read error may produce the germline difference seen at one junction end. The CDR3 nucleotides read TGCGCCAGCAGCTCCCTTGCAGCAGGGGAGGGCTACCCCTTC. It codes for CASSSLAAGEGYPF. This chain connects TRBV5-1 to TRBJ1-2; perhaps TRBD1 as D (6 bases). The length of the CDR3 is 14 residues. Germline V gene lookup returns CDR1 SGHRS and CDR2 YFSETQ.

In this sample, this clone turned up once. CDR3 nucleotides: TGTGCCAGCAGTCCGTACAGGGGAAGGAATGAGCAGTTCTTC. Protein sequence: CASSPYRGRNEQFF. The gene calls are TRBV28 and TRBJ2-1; 7 nucleotides agree with TRBD1. V lost 5 bases to trimming and J lost 7 bases; unmatched junction nucleotides: 8. Germline V gene data show CDR1 as MDHEN and CDR2 as SYDVKM. CDR3 length equals 14 residues.

The chain couples TRBV13 to TRBJ1-1; D call uncertain. Germline loops: CDR1 PRHDT, CDR2 FYEKMQ (reference sequence). The V and J ends lost 0 bases and 4 bases respectively, with 9 bases between them. The CDR3 is 14 amino acids. CDR3 amino acids: CASSLGSGFTEAFF. CDR3 nucleotide sequence: TGTGCCAGCAGCTTAGGTTCCGGTTTCACTGAAGCTTTCTTT.

This clone has just a few counts. The CDR3 spells CASSSQGVEEKLFF. Written as DNA, the CDR3 is TGTGCCAGCAGCTCACAGGGCGTGGAGGAAAAACTGTTTTTT. The chain combines TRBV5-4 with TRBJ1-4, with D maybe TRBD1 (6 bases). The CDR3 length is 14 residues. Per the germline V gene, CDR1 is SGHNT and CDR2 is YYREEE (reference sequence). The V gene lost 3 bases and the J gene lost 8 bases, with 14 bases spanning the gap.

This clone was observed a handful of times. The J gene is TRBJ1-3, the V gene TRBV4-2, with D unresolved. Germline CDR1 reads LGHNA; CDR2 reads YNFKEQ. The CDR3 is 17 residues long. V was trimmed by 5 bases and J by 0 bases, leaving 17 bases between them. DNA for the CDR3: TGTGCCAGCAGCTCAACTTACACCACAGACTCTGGAAACACCATATATTTT. Amino acids: CASSSTYTTDSGNTIYF.

This clone was seen a few times. The chain joins TRBV13 to TRBJ1-4, with D possibly TRBD1 on 5 matching bases. The CDR3 totals 13 residues. V lost 8 bases and J lost 8, with 15 bases in between. Germline V lookup: CDR1 PRHDT, CDR2 FYEKMQ (reference sequence). This CDR3 reads CASSAGGEEKLFF. The DNA of the CDR3 is TGTGCCAGCTCCGCGGGGGGAGAGGAAAAACTGTTTTTT.

The chain links TRBV9 to TRBJ2-1; TRBD2 matches 7 bases. The CDR3 sequence is 15 residues long. The ends lost 4 bases at V and 2 bases at J; junction bases unmatched: 6. Germline CDR1 reads SGDLS; CDR2 reads YYNGEE. Written as DNA, the CDR3 is TGTGCCAGCAGCCCGGGGAGGGGTCCCTACAATGAGCAGTTCTTC. Its protein is CASSPGRGPYNEQFF.

This clone was picked up one time. Other DNA sequences in this sample translate to the same CDR3. The rearrangement links TRBV29-1 to TRBJ1-6; D perhaps matches TRBD1 (6 bases). From germline, CDR1 is SQVTM and CDR2 ANQGSEA. The CDR3 has 14 residues. With 5 bases removed from V and 11 bases from J, the gap between germline ends came to 19 bases. CDR3 coding DNA: TGCAGCGTTAAGTATGAGGGGGTTCGGGCACCCCTCCACTTT. Encoded protein: CSVKYEGVRAPLHF.

This chain connects TRBV5-4 to TRBJ2-7; 8 positions agree with TRBD2. V shed 3 bases, J shed 3 bases, and the junction held 5 bases outside the gene matches. In germline, CDR1 is SGHNT, CDR2 YYREEE (reference sequence). This CDR3 comprises 14 residues. This CDR3 reads CASSWGSGSYEQYF. For the CDR3, the DNA is TGTGCCAGCAGCTGGGGGAGCGGGAGCTACGAGCAGTACTTC.

This chain connects TRBV4-2 to TRBJ2-3, with 10 bases that match TRBD2. The V gene's germline CDR1 is LGHNA and CDR2 YNFKEQ. With 4 bases clipped from V and 12 bases from J, the junction kept 19 bases outside the gene matches. The CDR3 totals 17 residues. The CDR3 nucleotides read TGTGCCAGCAGCCCCGACCCCGGAGCGGGGGGGCCCGTGTATCAGTATTTT. This encodes CASSPDPGAGGPVYQYF.

V gene TRBV5-1 combines with J gene TRBJ2-5, with D tentatively TRBD1 (6 bases). The J call may be incorrect, as the DNA end agrees better with TRBJ2-7. The CDR3 runs 17 residues. The germline V gene encodes CDR1 SGHRS and CDR2 YFSETQ. CDR3 nucleotide sequence: TGCGCCAGCAGCCGGGACAAGAGTTACCCAGCCTCCTACGAGCAGTACTTC. This sequence encodes CASSRDKSYPASYEQYF.

This clone was counted a few times. This rearrangement joins TRBV19 to TRBJ2-2; TRBD1 matches at 8 bases. Germline values: CDR1 LNHDA, CDR2 SQIVND (reference sequence). The V and J ends lost 7 bases and 3 bases, in that order; junction bases with no gene match: 4. This CDR3 has 14 amino acids. The CDR3 DNA follows: TGTGCCAGTACCTCGGGACAGGACACCGGGGAGCTGTTTTTT. It translates to CASTSGQDTGELFF.

The J gene is TRBJ2-1, the V gene TRBV6-1; TRBD1 is a possible D gene (6 bases). Trimming removed 7 bases at V and 0 bases at J, with 10 bases between. CDR1 and CDR2 (germline): MNHNS, SASEGT. This CDR3 has 14 amino acids. The CDR3 DNA reads as TGTGCCAGCACACAGGGCAGCTCCTACAATGAGCAGTTCTTC. Protein sequence: CASTQGSSYNEQFF.

This chain uses TRBV20-1 with TRBJ1-2; possibly TRBD1 for D (5 bases). The CDR3 is made up of 11 amino acids. The germline CDR1 and CDR2 sequences are DFQATT and SNEGSKA (reference sequence). V lost 1 base and J 8 bases, leaving 8 bases between the germline ends. The DNA for the CDR3 is TGCAGTGCTAGAGCGGGGGAAGGCTACACCTTC. It is translated as CSARAGEGYTF.